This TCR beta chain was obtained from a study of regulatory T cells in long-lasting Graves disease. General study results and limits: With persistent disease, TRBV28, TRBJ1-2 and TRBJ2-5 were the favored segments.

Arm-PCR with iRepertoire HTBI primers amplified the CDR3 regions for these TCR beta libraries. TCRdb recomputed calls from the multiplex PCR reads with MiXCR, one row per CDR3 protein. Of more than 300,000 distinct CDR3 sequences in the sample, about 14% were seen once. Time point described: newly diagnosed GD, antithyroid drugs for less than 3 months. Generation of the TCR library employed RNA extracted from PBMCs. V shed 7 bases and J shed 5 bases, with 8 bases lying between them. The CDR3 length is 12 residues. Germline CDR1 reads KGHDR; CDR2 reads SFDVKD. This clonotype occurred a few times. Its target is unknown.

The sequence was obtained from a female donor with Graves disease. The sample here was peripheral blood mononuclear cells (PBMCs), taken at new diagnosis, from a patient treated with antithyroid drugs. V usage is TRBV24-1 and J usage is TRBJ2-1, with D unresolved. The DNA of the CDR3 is TGTGCCACCAGGTCAGACCACAATGAGCAGTTCTTC. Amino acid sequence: CATRSDHNEQFF.